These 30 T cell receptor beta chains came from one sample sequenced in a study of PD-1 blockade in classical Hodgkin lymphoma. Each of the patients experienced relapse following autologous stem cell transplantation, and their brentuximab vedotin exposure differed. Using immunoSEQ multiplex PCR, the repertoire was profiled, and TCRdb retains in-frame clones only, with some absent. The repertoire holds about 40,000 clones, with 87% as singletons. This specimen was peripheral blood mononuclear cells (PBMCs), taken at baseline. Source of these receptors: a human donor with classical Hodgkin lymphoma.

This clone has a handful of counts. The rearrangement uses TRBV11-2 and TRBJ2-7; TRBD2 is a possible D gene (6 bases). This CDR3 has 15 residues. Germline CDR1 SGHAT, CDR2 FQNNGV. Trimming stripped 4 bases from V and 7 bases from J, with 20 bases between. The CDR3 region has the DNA TGTGCCAGCAGCTCCCGAAGAAGCCGGGGAGGTGAGCAGTACTTC. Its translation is CASSSRRSRGGEQYF.

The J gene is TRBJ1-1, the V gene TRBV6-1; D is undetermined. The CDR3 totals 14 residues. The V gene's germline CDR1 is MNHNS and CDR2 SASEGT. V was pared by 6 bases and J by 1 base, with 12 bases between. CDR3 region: CASSNRVTNTEAFF. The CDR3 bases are TGTGCCAGCAGCAACCGGGTTACGAACACTGAAGCTTTCTTT.

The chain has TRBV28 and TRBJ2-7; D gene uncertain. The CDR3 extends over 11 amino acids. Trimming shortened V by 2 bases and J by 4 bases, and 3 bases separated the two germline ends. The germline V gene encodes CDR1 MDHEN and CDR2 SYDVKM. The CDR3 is CASSLRYEQYF. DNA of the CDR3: TGTGCCAGCAGTTTAAGGTACGAGCAGTACTTC.

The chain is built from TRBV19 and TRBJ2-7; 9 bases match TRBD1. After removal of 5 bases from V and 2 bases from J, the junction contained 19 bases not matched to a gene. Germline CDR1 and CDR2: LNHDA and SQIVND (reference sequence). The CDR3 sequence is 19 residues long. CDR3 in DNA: TGTGCCAGTAGTCTCAACAGGGGGCGGATTCGGGAGGCCCCCTACGAGCAGTACTTC. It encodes CASSLNRGRIREAPYEQYF.

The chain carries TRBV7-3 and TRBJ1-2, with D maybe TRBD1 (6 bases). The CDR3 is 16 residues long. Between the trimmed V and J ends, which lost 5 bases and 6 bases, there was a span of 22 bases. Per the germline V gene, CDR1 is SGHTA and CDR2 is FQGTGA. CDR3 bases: TGTGCCAGCAGCCCGGTCGGTGCCAGGGGCTTAGATGGCTACACCTTC. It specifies CASSPVGARGLDGYTF.

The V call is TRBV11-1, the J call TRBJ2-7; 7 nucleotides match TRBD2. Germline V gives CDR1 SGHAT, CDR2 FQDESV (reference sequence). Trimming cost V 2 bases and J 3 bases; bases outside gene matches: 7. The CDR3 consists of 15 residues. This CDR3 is CASSLSAGAVYEQYF. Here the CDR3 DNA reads TGTGCCAGCAGCTTAAGTGCGGGAGCGGTCTACGAGCAGTACTTC.

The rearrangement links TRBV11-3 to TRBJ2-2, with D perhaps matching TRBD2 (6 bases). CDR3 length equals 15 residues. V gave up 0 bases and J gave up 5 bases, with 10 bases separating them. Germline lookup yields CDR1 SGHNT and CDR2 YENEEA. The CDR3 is CASSLDPGGTGELFF. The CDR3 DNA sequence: TGTGCCAGCAGCTTAGATCCCGGGGGTACCGGGGAGCTGTTTTTT.

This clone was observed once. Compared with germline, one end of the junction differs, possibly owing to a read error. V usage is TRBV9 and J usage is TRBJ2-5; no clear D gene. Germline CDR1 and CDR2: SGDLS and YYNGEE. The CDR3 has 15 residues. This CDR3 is CASSVDATHQETQYF. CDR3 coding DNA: TGTGCCAGCAGCGTAGACGCTACCCACCAGGAGACCCAGTACTTC.

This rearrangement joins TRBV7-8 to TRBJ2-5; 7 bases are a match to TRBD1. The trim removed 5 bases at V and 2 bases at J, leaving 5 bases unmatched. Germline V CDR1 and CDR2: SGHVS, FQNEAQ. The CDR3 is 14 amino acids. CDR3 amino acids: CASSRRDRQETQYF. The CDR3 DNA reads TGTGCCAGCAGCCGCCGGGACAGACAAGAGACCCAGTACTTC.

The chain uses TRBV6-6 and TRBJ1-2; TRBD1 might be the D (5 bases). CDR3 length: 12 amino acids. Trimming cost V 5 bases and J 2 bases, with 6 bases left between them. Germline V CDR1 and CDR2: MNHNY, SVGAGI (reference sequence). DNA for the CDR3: TGTGCCAGCAGTGCAGGGAACTATGGCTACACCTTC. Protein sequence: CASSAGNYGYTF.

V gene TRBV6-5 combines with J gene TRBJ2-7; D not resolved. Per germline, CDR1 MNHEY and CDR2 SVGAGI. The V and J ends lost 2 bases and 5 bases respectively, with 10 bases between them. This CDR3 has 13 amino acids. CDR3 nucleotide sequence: TGTGCCAGCAGTTACCCTCCCGGGCACGAGCAGTACTTC. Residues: CASSYPPGHEQYF.

The CDR3 is CASSYGVNYGYTF. The CDR3 bases are TGTGCCAGCAGTTACGGGGTGAACTATGGCTACACCTTC. The rearrangement joins TRBV6-5 to TRBJ1-2; D unresolved. CDR3 length equals 13 residues. The ends were cut back, 2 bases at V and 2 bases at J, with 6 bases in the middle. CDR1 MNHEY and CDR2 SVGAGI come from the germline V gene.

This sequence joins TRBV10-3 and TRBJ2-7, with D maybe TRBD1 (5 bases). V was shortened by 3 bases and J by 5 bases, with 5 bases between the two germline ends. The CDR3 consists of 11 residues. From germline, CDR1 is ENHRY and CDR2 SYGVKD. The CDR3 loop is CAISDRDEQYF. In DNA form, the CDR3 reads TGTGCCATCAGTGACAGGGACGAGCAGTACTTC.

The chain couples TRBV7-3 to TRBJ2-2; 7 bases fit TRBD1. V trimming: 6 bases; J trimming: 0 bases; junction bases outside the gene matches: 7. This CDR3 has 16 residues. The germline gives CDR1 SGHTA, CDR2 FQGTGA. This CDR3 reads CASSYDRVTNTGELFF. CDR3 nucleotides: TGTGCCAGCAGTTACGACAGGGTGACGAACACCGGGGAGCTGTTTTTT.

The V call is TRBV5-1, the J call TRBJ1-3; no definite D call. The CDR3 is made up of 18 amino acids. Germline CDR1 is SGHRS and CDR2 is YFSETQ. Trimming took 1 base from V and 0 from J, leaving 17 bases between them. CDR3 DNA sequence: TGCGCCAGCAGCTTGCAGCCCCTAGGGTCTTCCTCTGGAAACACCATATATTTT. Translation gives CASSLQPLGSSSGNTIYF.

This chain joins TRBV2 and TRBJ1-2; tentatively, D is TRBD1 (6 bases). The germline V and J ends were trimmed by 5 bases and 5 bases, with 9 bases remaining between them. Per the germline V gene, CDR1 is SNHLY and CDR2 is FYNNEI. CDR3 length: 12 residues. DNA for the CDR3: TGTGCCAGCAGTCCCAGGGGTTATGGCTACACCTTC. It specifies CASSPRGYGYTF. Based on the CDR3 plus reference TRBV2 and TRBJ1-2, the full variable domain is EPEVTQTPSHQVTQMGQEVILRCVPISNHLYFYWYRQILGQKVEFLVSFYNNEISEKSEIFDDQFSVERPDGSNFTLKIRSTKLEDSAMYFCASSPRGYGYTFGSGTRLTVV.

CDR3 bases: TGTGCCAGCAGCCAACTAGCGGGAGGGCCTAGCACAGATACGCAGTATTTT. Translating it yields CASSQLAGGPSTDTQYF. The chain links TRBV7-2 to TRBJ2-3; 13 bases are a match to TRBD2. The trim removed 5 bases at V and 0 bases at J, leaving 5 bases unmatched. CDR1 is SGHTA, CDR2 FQGNSA, per germline. CDR3 length equals 17 residues.

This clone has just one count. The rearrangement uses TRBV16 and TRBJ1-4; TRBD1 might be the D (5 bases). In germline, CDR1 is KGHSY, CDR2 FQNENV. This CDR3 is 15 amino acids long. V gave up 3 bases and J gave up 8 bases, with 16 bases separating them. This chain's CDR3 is CASSHWGEIFEKLFF. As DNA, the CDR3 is TGTGCCAGCAGCCATTGGGGGGAAATATTCGAAAAACTGTTTTTT.

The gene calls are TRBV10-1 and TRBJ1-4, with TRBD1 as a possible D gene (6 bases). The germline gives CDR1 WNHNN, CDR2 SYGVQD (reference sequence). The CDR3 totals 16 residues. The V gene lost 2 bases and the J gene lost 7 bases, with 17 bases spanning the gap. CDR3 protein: CASSESCSGEREKLFF. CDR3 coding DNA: TGCGCCAGCAGTGAGAGTTGCTCAGGGGAACGTGAAAAACTGTTTTTT.

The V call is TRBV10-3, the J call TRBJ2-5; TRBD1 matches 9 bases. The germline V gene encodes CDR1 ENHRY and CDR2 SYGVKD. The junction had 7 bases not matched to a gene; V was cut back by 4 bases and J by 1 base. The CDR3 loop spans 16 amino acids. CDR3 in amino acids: CAISGGDRALQETQYF. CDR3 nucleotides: TGTGCCATCAGTGGCGGGGACAGGGCCCTCCAAGAGACCCAGTACTTC.

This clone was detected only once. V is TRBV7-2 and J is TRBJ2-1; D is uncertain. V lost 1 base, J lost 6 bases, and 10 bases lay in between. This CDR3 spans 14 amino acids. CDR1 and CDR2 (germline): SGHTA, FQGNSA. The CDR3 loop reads CASSLGWALNEQFF. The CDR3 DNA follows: TGTGCCAGCAGCTTAGGCTGGGCCCTCAATGAGCAGTTCTTC.

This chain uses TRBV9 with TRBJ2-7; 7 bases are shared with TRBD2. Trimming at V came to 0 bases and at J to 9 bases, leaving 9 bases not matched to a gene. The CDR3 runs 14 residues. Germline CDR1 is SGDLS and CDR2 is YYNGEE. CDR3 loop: CASSVDGSGGGQYF. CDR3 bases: TGTGCCAGCAGCGTAGACGGGAGCGGCGGGGGGCAGTACTTC.

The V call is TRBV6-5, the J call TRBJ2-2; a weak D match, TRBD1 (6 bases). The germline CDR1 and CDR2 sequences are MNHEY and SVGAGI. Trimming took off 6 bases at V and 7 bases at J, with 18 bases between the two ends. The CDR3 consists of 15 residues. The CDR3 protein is CASSPVPGVGGELFF. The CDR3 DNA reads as TGTGCCAGCAGCCCGGTGCCAGGGGTTGGCGGGGAGCTGTTTTTT.

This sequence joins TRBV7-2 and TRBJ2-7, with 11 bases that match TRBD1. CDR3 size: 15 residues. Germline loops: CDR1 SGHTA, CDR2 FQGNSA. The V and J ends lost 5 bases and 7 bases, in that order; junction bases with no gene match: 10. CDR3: CASSPWDRGASEQYF. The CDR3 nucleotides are TGTGCCAGCAGCCCGTGGGACAGGGGGGCCAGTGAGCAGTACTTC.

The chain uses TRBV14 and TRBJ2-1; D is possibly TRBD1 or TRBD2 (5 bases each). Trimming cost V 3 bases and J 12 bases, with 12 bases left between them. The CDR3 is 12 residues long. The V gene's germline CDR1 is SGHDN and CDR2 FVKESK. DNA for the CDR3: TGTGCCAGCAGCCAGGGACGTGGGGTGCAGTTCTTC. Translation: CASSQGRGVQFF.

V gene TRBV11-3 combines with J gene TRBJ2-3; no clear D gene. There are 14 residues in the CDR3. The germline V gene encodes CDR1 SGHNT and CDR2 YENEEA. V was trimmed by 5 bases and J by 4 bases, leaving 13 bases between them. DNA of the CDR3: TGTGCCAGCAGCCTTGATTCGCATTCAGATACGCAGTATTTT. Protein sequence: CASSLDSHSDTQYF.

The CDR3 DNA follows: TGCGCCAGCAGCTCCGGGACAGGACTCCCCTCAGGGCAGTTCTTC. It yields the protein CASSSGTGLPSGQFF. This chain uses TRBV5-1 with TRBJ2-1; 8 bases are shared with TRBD1. This CDR3 has 15 residues. The V segment lost 3 bases and the J segment 12 bases; nucleotides outside the gene matches: 14. The germline CDR1 and CDR2 sequences are SGHRS and YFSETQ.

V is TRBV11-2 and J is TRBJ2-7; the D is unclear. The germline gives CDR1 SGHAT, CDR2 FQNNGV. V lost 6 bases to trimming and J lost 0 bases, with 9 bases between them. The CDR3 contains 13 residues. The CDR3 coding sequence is TGTGCCAGCAGTTCGCAAGTCTCCTACGAGCAGTACTTC. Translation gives CASSSQVSYEQYF.

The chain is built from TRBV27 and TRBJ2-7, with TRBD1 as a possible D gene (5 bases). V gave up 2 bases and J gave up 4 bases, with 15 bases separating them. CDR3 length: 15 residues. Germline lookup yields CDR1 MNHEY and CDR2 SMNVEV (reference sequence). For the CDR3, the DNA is TGTGCCAGCAGTTTAGGACACGGATGGGGTTACGAGCAGTACTTC. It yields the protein CASSLGHGWGYEQYF.

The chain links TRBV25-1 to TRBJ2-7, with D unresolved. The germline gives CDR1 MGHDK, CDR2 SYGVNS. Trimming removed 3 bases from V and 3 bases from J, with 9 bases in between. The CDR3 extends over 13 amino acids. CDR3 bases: TGTGCCAGCAGTGATGGCGGATACTACGAGCAGTACTTC. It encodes CASSDGGYYEQYF.